One sample yielded the 13 T cell receptor beta chains listed below, sequenced in a study of monozygotic twins with inflammatory bowel disease. TCRdb reworked the 5' RACE reads into one entry per CDR3 protein, no DNA. This table holds about 300,000 distinct CDR3 sequences. Source material: blood. These receptor sequences come from a human donor with ulcerative colitis or Crohn's disease, or a healthy co-twin of an affected twin (not recorded which).

The gene calls are TRBV18 and TRBJ1-2; with no DNA, the TCRdb D assignment of TRBD1 cannot be verified. This CDR3 is 16 amino acids long. Germline assignment: CDR1 KGHSH and CDR2 LQKENI. Here the CDR3 reads CASSPPGPQGGAGYTF.

The rearrangement joins TRBV6-2 or TRBV6-3 to TRBJ2-7. The CDR3 covers 12 residues. Germline assignment: CDR1 MNHEY and CDR2 SVGEGT. This chain's CDR3 is CASSYWDYEQYF.

V is TRBV6-6 and J is TRBJ2-7. Per the germline V gene, CDR1 is MNHNY and CDR2 is SVGAGI (reference sequence). This CDR3 is built from 13 residues. The CDR3 spells CASRSLQTYEQYF.

The rearrangement joins TRBV20-1 to TRBJ1-1; the TCRdb call, TRBD1, lacks DNA for checking. This CDR3 is built from 14 residues. CDR1 and CDR2 (germline): DFQATT, SNEGSKA (reference sequence). Here the CDR3 reads CSAKRTGGNTEAFF.

The chain is built from TRBV6-2 or TRBV6-3 and TRBJ2-1; TCRdb outputs TRBD1, but without DNA this stays unchecked. CDR1 and CDR2 (germline): MNHEY, SVGEGT. This CDR3 is 17 amino acids long. CDR3: CASSYSSRVWIGNEQFF.

This chain connects TRBV24-1 to TRBJ1-2. Germline CDR1 is KGHDR and CDR2 is SFDVKD. The CDR3 spans 15 residues. The CDR3 loop reads CATSDSISLRSGYTF.

The V gene is TRBV5-6, the J gene TRBJ1-1; TCRdb reports TRBD1, a call that lacks DNA to check it against. The CDR3 is made up of 13 amino acids. Germline CDR1 reads SGHDT; CDR2 reads YYEEEE. The CDR3 reads CASSFDRDTEAFF. Variable domain in full (rest from reference TRBV5-6 and TRBJ1-1): DAGVTQSPTHLIKTRGQQVTLRCSPKSGHDTVSWYQQALGQGPQFIFQYYEEEERQRGNFPDRFSGHQFPNYSSELNVNALLLGDSALYLCASSFDRDTEAFFGQGTRLTVV.

The CDR3 sequence: CASSYFWQTSPPNEKLFF. This chain connects TRBV6-5 to TRBJ1-4; TCRdb picks TRBD1, but there is no DNA to check that call. CDR3 length equals 18 residues. The germline gives CDR1 MNHEY, CDR2 SVGAGI.

This CDR3 reads CASSLAGGNYGYTF. V and J are TRBV7-9 and TRBJ1-2; TCRdb outputs TRBD1, but without DNA this stays unchecked. Germline values: CDR1 SEHNR, CDR2 FQNEAQ (reference sequence). The CDR3 is 14 residues long.

This sequence joins TRBV20-1 and TRBJ2-6; the TCRdb call, TRBD2, lacks DNA for checking. The CDR3 loop spans 22 amino acids. In germline, CDR1 is DFQATT, CDR2 SNEGSKA (reference sequence). The CDR3 loop reads CSARGLAGGPGGSYSGANVLTF.

CDR3: CASSSGQGATGELFF. This chain connects TRBV5-7 to TRBJ2-2; TCRdb designates TRBD1, a call that cannot be tested without DNA. TRBV5-7 falls under the ORF class, with uncertain function. This CDR3 contains 15 residues.

The V gene is TRBV20-1, the J gene TRBJ1-2; checking the TCRdb D call of TRBD1 is not possible without DNA. The V gene's germline CDR1 is DFQATT and CDR2 SNEGSKA (reference sequence). This CDR3 comprises 12 residues. This CDR3 is CSAPPGSYGYTF.

The CDR3 is CATGETGTGVGQPQHF. J is TRBJ1-5 and V is TRBV24-1; TCRdb's assignment of TRBD1 cannot be checked, as there is no DNA. The CDR3 runs to 16 residues. Germline V gene sequence: CDR1 KGHDR, CDR2 SFDVKD.